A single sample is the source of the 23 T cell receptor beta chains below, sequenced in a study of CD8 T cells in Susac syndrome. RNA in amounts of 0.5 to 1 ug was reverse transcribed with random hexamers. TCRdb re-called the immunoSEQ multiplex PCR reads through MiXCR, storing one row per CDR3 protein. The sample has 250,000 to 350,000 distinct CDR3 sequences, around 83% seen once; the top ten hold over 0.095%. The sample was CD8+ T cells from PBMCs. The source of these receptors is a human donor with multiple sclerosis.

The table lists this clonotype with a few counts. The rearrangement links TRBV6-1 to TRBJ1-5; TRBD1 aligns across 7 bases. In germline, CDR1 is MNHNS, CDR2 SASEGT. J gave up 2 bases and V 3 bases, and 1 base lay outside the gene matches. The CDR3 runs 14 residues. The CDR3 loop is CASSDTGGNQPQHF. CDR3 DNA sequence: TGTGCCAGCAGTGACACAGGGGGCAATCAGCCCCAGCATTTT.

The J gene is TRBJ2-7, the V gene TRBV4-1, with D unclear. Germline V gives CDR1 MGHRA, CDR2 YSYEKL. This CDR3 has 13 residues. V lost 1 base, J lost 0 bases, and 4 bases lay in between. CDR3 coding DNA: TGCGCCAGCAGCCAAGCGGACTCCTACGAGCAGTACTTC. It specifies CASSQADSYEQYF.

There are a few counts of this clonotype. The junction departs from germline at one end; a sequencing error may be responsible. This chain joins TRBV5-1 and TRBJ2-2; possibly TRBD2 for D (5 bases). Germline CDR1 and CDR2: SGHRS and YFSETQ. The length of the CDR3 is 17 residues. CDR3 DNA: TGTGCCAGCAGCCCCGTCCCCGACGGGGATTACACCGGGGAGCTGTTTTTT. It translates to CASSPVPDGDYTGELFF.

This CDR3 is CASSLSSPTTGANVLTF. In DNA, the CDR3 is TGTGCCAGCAGTTTATCGTCCCCTACCACTGGGGCCAACGTCCTGACTTTC. The J gene is TRBJ2-6, the V gene TRBV27; D unresolved. The CDR3 totals 17 residues. V gave up 0 bases and J gave up 2 bases, with 11 bases separating them. CDR1 and CDR2 from the germline V gene are MNHEY and SMNVEV (reference sequence).

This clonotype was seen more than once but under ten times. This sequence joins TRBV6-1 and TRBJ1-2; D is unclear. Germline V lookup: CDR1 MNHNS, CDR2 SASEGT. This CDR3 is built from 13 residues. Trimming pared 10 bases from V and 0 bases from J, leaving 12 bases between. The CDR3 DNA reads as TGTGCCATCGGAGGAGGGACTAACTATGGCTACACCTTC. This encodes CAIGGGTNYGYTF.

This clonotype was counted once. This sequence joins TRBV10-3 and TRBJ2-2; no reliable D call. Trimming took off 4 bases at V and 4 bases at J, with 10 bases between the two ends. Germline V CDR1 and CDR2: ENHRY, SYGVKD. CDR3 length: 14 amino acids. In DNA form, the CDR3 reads TGTGCCATCAGTGTGGACCCAACCACCGGGGAGCTGTTTTTT. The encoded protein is CAISVDPTTGELFF.

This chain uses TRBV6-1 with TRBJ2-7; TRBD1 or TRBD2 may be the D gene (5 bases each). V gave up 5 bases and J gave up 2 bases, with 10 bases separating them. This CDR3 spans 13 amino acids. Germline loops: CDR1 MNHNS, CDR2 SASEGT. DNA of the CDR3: TGTGCCAGCAGTCTCCGGGACCCCTACGAGCAGTACTTC. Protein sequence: CASSLRDPYEQYF.

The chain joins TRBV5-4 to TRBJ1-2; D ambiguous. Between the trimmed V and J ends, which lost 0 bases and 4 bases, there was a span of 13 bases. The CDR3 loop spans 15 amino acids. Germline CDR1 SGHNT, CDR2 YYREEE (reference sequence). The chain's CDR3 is CASSLDSGPFYGYTF. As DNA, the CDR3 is TGTGCCAGCAGCTTGGACAGCGGCCCCTTCTATGGCTACACCTTC.

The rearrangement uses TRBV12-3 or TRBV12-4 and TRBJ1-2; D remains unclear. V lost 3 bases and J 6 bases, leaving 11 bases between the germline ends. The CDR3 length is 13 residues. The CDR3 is CASSFVPGNGYTF. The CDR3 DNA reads TGTGCCAGCAGTTTCGTTCCGGGGAATGGCTACACCTTC.

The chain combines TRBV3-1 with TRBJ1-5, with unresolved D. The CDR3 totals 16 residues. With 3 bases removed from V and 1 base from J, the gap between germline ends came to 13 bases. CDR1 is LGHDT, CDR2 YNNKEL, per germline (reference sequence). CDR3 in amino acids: CASSQTPGLSNQPQHF. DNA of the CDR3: TGTGCCAGCAGCCAGACCCCCGGACTGAGCAATCAGCCCCAGCATTTT.

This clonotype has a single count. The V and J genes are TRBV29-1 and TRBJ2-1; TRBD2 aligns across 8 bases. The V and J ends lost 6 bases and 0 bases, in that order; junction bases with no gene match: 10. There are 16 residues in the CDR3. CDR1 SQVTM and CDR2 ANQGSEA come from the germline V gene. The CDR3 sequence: CSVVGSGGSSYNEQFF. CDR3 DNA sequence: TGCAGCGTCGTAGGGAGCGGGGGAAGCTCCTACAATGAGCAGTTCTTC.

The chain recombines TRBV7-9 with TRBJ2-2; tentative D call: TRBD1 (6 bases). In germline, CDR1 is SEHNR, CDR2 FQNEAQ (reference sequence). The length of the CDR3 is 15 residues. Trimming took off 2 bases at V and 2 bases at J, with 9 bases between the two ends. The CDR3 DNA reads TGTGCCAGCAGCTTATACAGGGTCAACACCGGGGAGCTGTTTTTT. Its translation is CASSLYRVNTGELFF.

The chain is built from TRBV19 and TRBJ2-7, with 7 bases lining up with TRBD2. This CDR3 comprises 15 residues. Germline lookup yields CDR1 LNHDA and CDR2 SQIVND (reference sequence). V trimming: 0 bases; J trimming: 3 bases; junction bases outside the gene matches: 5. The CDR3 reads CASSIDRRGVYEQYF. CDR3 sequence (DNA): TGTGCCAGTAGTATAGATCGTCGGGGGGTCTACGAGCAGTACTTC. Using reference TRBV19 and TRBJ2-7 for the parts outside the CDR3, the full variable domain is DGGITQSPKYLFRKEGQNVTLSCEQNLNHDAMYWYRQDPGQGLRLIYYSQIVNDFQKGDIAEGYSVSREKKESFPLTVTSAQKNPTAFYLCASSIDRRGVYEQYFGPGTRLTVT.

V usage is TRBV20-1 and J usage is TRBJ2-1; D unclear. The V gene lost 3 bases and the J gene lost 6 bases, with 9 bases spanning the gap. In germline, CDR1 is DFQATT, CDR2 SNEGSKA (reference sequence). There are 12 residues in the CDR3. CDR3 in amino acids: CSASSLSNEQFF. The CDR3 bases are TGCAGTGCTAGTAGCCTGAGCAATGAGCAGTTCTTC.

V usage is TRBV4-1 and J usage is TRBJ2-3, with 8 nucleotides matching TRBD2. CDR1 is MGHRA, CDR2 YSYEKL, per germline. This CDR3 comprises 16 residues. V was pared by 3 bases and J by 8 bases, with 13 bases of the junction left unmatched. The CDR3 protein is CASSHLGREGRATQYF. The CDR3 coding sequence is TGCGCCAGCAGCCATCTGGGCCGGGAGGGCCGAGCTACGCAGTATTTT.

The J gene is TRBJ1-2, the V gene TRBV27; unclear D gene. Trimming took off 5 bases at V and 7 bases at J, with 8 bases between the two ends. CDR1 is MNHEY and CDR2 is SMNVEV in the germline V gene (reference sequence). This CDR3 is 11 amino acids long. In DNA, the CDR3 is TGTGCCAGCAGTGGTGGTCGTGGCTACACCTTC. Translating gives CASSGGRGYTF.

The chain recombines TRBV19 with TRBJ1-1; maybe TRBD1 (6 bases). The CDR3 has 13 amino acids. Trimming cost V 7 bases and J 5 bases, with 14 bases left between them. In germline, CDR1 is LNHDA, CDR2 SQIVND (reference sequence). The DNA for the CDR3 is TGTGCCAGTAAGAGGGGGGAGTTGACTGAAGCTTTCTTT. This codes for CASKRGELTEAFF.

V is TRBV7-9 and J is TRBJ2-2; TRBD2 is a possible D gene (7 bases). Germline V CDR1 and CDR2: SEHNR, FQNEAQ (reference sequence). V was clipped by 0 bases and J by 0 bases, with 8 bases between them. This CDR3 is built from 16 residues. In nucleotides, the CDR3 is TGTGCCAGCAGCTTAGCGCGGGGGCCGAACACCGGGGAGCTGTTTTTT. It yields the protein CASSLARGPNTGELFF.

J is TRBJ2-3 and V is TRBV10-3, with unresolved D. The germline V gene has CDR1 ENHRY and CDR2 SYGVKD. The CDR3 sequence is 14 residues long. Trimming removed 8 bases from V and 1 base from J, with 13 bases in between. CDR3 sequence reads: CAILEVAGTDTQYF. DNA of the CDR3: TGTGCCATCCTTGAGGTTGCGGGCACAGATACGCAGTATTTT.

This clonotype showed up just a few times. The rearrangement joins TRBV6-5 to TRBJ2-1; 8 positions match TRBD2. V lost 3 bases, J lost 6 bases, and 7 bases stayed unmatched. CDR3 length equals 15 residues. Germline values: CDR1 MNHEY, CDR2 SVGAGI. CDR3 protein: CASSYYPGGVNEQFF. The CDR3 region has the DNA TGTGCCAGCAGTTATTATCCGGGAGGGGTCAATGAGCAGTTCTTC.

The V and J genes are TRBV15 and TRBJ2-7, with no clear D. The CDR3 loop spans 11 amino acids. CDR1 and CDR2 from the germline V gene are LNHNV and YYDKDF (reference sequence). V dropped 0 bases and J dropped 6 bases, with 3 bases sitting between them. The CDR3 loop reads CATSREGEQYF. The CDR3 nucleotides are TGTGCCACCAGCAGAGAAGGCGAGCAGTACTTC.

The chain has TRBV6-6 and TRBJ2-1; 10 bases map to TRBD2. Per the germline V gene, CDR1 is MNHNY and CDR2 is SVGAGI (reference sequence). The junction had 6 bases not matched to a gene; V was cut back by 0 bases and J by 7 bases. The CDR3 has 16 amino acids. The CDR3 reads CASSYSPSGSGNEQFF. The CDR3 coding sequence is TGTGCCAGCAGTTACTCTCCTAGCGGGAGTGGGAATGAGCAGTTCTTC.

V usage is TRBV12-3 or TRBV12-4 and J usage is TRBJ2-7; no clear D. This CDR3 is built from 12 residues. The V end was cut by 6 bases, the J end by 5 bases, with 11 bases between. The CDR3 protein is CASRSRANEQYF. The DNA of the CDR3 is TGTGCCAGCAGGTCCCGTGCGAACGAGCAGTACTTC.